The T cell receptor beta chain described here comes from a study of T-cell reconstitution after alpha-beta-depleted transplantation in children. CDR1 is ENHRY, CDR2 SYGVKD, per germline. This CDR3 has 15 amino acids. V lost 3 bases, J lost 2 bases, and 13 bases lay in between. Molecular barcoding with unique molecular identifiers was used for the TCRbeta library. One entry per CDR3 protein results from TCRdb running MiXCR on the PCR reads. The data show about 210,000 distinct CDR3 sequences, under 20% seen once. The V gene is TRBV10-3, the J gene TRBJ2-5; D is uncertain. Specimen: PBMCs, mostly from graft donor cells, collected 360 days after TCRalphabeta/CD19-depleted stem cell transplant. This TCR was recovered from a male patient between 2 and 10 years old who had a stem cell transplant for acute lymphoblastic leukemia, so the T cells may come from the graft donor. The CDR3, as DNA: TGTGCCATCAGTGACAGACGGGCCTTACAAGAGACCCAGTACTTC. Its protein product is CAISDRRALQETQYF.